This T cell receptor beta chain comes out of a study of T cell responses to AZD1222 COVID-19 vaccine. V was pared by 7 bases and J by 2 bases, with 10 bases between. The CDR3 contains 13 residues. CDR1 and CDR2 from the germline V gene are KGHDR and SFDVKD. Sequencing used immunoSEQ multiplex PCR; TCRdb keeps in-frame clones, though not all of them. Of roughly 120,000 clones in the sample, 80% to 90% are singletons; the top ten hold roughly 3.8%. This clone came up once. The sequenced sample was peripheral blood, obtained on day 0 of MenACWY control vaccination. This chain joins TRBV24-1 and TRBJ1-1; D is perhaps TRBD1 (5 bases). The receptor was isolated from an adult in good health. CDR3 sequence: CATRKQGNTEAFF. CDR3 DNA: TGTGCCACCAGAAAGCAGGGAAACACTGAAGCTTTCTTT.